The clone carrying this TCR beta chain was seen a few times. Its antigen is as yet unknown. The CDR3 contains 16 residues. CDR1 SGHVS and CDR2 FQNEAQ come from the germline V gene. The ends were cut back, 4 bases at V and 3 bases at J, with 19 bases in the middle. Unique molecular identifier tags were affixed to discrete cDNA molecules. TCRdb analysed the 5' RACE reads with MiXCR anew, one entry per CDR3 protein. Altogether tens of thousands of distinct CDR3 sequences are present, approximately 6.5% being singletons, with the ten largest covering more than 20%. This sample stems from a study of early T cells in non-severe SARS-CoV-2 infection. The overall study: Sequencing was performed on bulk RNA from unsorted whole blood, leaving chains unpaired. Study-wide results and caveats: In VDJdb matching, anti-spike CD8 responses were favored while private and CD4 specificities went missing.

The sequencing used whole blood, collected at baseline. The origin of this receptor is an adult who was a healthcare worker with PCR-confirmed SARS-CoV-2 infection or an uninfected control (not recorded which). The J gene is TRBJ2-7, the V gene TRBV7-8; D not resolved. CDR3 coding DNA: TGTGCCAGCAGCTCCTCGTCTCCTGCGGCCAACTACGAGCAGTACTTC. This encodes CASSSSSPAANYEQYF.